The source of this T cell receptor (beta chain) is a study of CD8+CD57+ T cells in acquired aplastic anemia. Genomic DNA provided the template from which TCR beta VDJ and CDR3 profiles were obtained. TCRdb redid the calling of the reads with MiXCR, one entry per CDR3 protein. In the table there are 30,000 to 40,000 distinct CDR3 sequences, around 76% of which are singletons. The sample was sorted CD4+, CD8+, or CD8+CD57+ T cells (not recorded which) from PBMCs. The clonotype was recovered from a human donor in good health, serving as a control.

The CDR3 DNA reads TGTGCCACGACAGGGGGACTCAACACTGAAGCTTTCTTT. It encodes CATTGGLNTEAFF. The chain uses TRBV10-3 and TRBJ1-1; 9 positions agree with TRBD1. Germline V lookup: CDR1 ENHRY, CDR2 SYGVKD. The CDR3 runs 13 residues. Germline trimming cut 10 bases from V and 2 bases from J; bases unmatched to any gene: 5.